The present T cell receptor beta chain was sequenced within a study of early T cells in non-severe SARS-CoV-2 infection. About the research overall: RNA in bulk from unsorted whole blood was sequenced, and chains were unpaired.

This clonotype was counted many times. TCRdb reanalysed the 5' RACE reads using MiXCR and keeps one entry per CDR3 protein. The data show about 34,000 distinct CDR3 sequences, with 5.7% seen just once and 6% to 7.5% held by the top ten. Trimming took off 4 bases at V and 5 bases at J, with 11 bases between the two ends. The CDR3 is 13 amino acids. Germline CDR1 and CDR2: LNHDA and SQIVND (reference sequence). The source is an adult who was a healthcare worker with PCR-confirmed SARS-CoV-2 infection or an uninfected control (not recorded which). Sequenced input: whole blood. The rearrangement uses TRBV19 and TRBJ2-5; D uncertain. The CDR3 reads CASSTTWWETQYF. The CDR3 bases are TGTGCCAGTAGTACCACGTGGTGGGAGACCCAGTACTTC.